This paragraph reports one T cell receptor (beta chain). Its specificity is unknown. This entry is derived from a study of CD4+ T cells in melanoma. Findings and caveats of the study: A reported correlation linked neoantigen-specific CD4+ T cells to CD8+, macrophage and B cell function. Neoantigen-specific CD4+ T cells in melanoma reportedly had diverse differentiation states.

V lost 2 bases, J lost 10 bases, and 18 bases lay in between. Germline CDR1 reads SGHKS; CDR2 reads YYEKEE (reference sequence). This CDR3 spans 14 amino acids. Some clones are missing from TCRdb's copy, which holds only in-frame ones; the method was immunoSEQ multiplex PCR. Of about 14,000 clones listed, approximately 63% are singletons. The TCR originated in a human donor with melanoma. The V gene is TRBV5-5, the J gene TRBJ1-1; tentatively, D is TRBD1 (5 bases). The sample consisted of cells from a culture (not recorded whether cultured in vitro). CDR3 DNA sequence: TGTGCCAGCAGCTTTGGCCAGGGAGGGTACGGAGCTTTCTTT. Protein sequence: CASSFGQGGYGAFF.